The clone carrying this T cell receptor beta chain was counted a single time. CDR1 is SGDLS, CDR2 YYNGEE, per germline. V gave up 0 bases and J gave up 7 bases; unmatched junction bases: 10. This CDR3 region has 16 residues. The table came from immunoSEQ multiplex PCR; TCRdb's copy has only in-frame clones and leaves some out. The table has fewer than 250,000 clones, 65% to 85% seen once; the top ten hold under 4%. The sample belongs to a study of blood T cell repertoires in COVID-19. The chain uses TRBV9 and TRBJ2-3; 8 nucleotides agree with TRBD2. The sample consisted of PBMCs or T cells enriched from blood (not recorded which). This clonotype was obtained from a woman aged 25-40 years who had recovered from COVID-19. CDR3 in DNA: TGTGCCAGCAGCGTAGCTACAATAGCGGGGTCGTATACGCAGTATTTT. Translation gives CASSVATIAGSYTQYF.